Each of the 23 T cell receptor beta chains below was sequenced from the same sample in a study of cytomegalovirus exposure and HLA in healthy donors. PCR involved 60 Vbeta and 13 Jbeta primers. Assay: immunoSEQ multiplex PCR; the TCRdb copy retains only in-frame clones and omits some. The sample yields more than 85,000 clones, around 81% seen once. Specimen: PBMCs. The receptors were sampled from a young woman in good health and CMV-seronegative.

CDR3 coding DNA: TGTGCCAGCTCACTTGGACTAGCGGGAGGTACCGGGGAGCTGTTTTTT. As protein: CASSLGLAGGTGELFF. V gene TRBV18 combines with J gene TRBJ2-2; 14 positions agree with TRBD2. The CDR3 is 16 residues long. Trimming took 4 bases from V and 5 from J; bases not matched to a gene: 3. Germline-derived CDR1 and CDR2 are KGHSH and LQKENI.

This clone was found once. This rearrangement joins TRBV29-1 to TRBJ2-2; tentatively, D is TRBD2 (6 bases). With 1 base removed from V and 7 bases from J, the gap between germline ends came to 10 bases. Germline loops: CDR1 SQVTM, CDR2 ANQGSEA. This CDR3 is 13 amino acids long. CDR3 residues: CSVEVRRGGELFF. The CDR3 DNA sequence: TGCAGCGTTGAAGTCAGGCGGGGCGGGGAGCTGTTTTTT.

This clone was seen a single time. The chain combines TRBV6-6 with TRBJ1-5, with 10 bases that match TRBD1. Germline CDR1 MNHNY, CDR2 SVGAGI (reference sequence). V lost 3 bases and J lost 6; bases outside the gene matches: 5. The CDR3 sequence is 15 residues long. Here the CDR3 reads CASSYPGTGAQPQHF. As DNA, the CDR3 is TGTGCCAGCAGTTATCCTGGGACAGGGGCTCAGCCCCAGCATTTT.

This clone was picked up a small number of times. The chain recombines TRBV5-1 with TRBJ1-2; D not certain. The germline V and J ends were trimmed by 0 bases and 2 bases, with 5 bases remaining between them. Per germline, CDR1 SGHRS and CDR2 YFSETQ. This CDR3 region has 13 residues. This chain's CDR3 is CASSLGQNYGYTF. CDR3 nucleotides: TGCGCCAGCAGCTTGGGGCAGAACTATGGCTACACCTTC.

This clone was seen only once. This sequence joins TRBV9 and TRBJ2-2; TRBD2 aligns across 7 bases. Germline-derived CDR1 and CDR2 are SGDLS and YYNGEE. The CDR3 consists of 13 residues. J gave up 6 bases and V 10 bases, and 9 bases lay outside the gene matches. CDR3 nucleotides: TGTGCCGGGGGTGCGGGAGAGTCCGGGGAGCTGTTTTTT. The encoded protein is CAGGAGESGELFF.

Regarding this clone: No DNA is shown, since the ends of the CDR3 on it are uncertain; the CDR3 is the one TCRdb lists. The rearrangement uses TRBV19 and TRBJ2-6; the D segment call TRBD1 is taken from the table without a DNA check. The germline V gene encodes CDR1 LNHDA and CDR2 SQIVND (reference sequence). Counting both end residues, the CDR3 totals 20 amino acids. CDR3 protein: CAISNDRALRVGSGANVLTF.

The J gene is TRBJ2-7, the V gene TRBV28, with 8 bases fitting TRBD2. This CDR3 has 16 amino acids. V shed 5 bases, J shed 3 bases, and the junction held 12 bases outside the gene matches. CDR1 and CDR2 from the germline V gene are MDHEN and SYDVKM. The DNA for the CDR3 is TGTGCCAGCAGTCCCGGGGGCCAACTAGCGGTCTACGAGCAGTACTTC. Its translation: CASSPGGQLAVYEQYF. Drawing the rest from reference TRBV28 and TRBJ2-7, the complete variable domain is DVKVTQSSRYLVKRTGEKVFLECVQDMDHENMFWYRQDPGLGLRLIYFSYDVKMKEKGDIPEGYSVSREKKERFSLILESASTNQTSMYLCASSPGGQLAVYEQYFGPGTRLTVT.

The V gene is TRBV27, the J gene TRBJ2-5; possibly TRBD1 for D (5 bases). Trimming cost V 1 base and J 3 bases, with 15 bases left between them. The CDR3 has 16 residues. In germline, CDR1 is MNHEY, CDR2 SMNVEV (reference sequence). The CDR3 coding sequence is TGTGCCAGCAGTTTATATCCGAGGACACAGAAAGAGACCCAGTACTTC. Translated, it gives CASSLYPRTQKETQYF.

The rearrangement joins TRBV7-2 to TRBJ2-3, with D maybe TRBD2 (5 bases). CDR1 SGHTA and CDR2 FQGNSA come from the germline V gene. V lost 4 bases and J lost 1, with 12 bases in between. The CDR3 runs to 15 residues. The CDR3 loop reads CASSSDGGGTDTQYF. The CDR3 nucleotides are TGTGCCAGCAGCTCCGACGGAGGAGGCACAGATACGCAGTATTTT.

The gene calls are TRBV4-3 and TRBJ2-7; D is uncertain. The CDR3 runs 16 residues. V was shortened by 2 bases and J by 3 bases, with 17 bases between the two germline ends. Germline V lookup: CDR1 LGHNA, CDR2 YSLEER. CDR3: CASSQTTVTSNYEQYF. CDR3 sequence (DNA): TGCGCCAGCAGCCAAACGACTGTGACTTCAAACTACGAGCAGTACTTC.

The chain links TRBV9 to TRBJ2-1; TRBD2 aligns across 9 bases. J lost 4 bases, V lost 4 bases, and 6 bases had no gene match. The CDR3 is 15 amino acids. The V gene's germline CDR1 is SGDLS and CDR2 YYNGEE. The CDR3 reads CASSPRLAGYNEQFF. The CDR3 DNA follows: TGTGCCAGCAGCCCCCGGCTAGCGGGATACAATGAGCAGTTCTTC.

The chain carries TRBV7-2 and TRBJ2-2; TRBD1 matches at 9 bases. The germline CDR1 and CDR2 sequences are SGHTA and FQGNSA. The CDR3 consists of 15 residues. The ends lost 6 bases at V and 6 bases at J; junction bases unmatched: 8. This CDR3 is CASRLTGQGPGELFF. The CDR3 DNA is TGTGCCAGCAGACTAACGGGACAGGGTCCCGGGGAGCTGTTTTTT.

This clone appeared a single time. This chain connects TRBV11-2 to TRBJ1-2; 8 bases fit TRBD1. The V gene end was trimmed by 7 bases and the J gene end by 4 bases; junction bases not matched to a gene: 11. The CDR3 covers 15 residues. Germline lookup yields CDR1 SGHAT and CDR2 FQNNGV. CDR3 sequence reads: CASTYGAGGLYGYTF. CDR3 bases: TGTGCCAGCACCTATGGGGCAGGGGGCCTCTATGGCTACACCTTC.

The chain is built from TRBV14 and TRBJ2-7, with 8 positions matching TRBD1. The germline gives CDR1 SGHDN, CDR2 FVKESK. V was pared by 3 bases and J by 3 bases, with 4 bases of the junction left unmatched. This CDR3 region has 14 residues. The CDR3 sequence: CASSQSGGSYEQYF. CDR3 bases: TGTGCCAGCAGCCAGTCAGGGGGCAGCTACGAGCAGTACTTC.

This chain's CDR3 is CAWGLYEQYF. The CDR3 DNA reads TGTGCCTGGGGACTCTACGAGCAGTACTTC. V and J are TRBV30 and TRBJ2-7; possible D gene TRBD2, 5 bases. Between the trimmed V and J ends, which lost 5 bases and 3 bases, there was a span of 5 bases. Germline V lookup: CDR1 GTSNPN, CDR2 SVGIG (reference sequence). The CDR3 is made up of 10 amino acids.

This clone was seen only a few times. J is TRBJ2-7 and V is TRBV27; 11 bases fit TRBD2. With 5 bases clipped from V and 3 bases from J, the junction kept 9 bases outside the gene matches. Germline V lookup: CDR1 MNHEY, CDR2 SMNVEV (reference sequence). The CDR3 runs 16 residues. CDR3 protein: CASSTAGTSGIYEQYF. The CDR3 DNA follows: TGTGCCAGCAGTACCGCCGGGACTAGCGGAATCTACGAGCAGTACTTC.

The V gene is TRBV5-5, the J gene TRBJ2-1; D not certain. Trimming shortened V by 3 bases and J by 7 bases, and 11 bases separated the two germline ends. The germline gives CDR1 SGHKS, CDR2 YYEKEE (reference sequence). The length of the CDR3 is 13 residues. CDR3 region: CASSSGPSNEQFF. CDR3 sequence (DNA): TGTGCCAGCAGCTCGGGTCCGAGTAATGAGCAGTTCTTC.

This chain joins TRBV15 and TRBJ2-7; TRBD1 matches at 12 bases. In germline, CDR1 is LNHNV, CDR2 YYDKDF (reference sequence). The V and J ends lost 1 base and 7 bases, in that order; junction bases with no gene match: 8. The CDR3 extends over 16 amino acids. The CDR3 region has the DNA TGTGCCACCAGCAGAGGTCGGGGGACAGGGGGCGAAGAGCAGTACTTC. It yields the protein CATSRGRGTGGEEQYF.

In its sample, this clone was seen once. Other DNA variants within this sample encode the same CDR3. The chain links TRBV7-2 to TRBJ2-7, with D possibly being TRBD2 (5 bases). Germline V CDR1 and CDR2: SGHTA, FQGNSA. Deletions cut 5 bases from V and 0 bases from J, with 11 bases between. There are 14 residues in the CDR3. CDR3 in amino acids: CASSPGLASYEQYF. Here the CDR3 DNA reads TGTGCCAGCAGCCCCGGACTGGCCTCCTACGAGCAGTACTTC.

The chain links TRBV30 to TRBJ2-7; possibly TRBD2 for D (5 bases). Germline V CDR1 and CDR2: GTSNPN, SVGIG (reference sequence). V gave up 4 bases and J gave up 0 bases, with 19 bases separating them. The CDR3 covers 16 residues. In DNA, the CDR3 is TGTGCCTGGACCGTAGCCCCCCGCGGGCACTCCTACGAGCAGTACTTC. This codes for CAWTVAPRGHSYEQYF.

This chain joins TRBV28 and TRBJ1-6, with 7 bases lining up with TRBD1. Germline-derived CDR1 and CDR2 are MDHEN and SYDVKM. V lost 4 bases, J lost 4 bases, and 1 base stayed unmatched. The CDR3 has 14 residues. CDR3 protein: CASSSGQYNSPLHF. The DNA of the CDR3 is TGTGCCAGCAGTTCGGGACAGTATAATTCACCCCTCCACTTT.

The CDR3 sequence: CASSLLSSNTGELFF. CDR3 in DNA: TGCGCCAGCAGCTTGCTCAGTTCGAACACCGGGGAGCTGTTTTTT. The chain has TRBV5-1 and TRBJ2-2; unclear D gene. This CDR3 is built from 15 residues. Trimming took 1 base from V and 0 from J, leaving 7 bases between them. CDR1 and CDR2 (germline): SGHRS, YFSETQ.

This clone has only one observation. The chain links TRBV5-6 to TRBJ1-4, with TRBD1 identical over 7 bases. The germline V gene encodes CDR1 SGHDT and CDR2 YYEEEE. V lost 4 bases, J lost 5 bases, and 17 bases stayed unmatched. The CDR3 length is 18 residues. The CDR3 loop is CASSPGTANLGSNEKLFF. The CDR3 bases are TGTGCCAGCAGCCCCGGGACAGCCAATTTAGGGTCCAATGAAAAACTGTTTTTT.